Listed here are 26 T cell receptor beta chains from one sample, sequenced in a study of blood T cell repertoires in COVID-19. TCRdb's copy holds only in-frame clones and misses some; the assay was immunoSEQ multiplex PCR. The table includes tens of thousands of clones, around 90% detected once. The sample consisted of peripheral blood. The receptors here all came from a human donor in a cohort sampled during active COVID-19.

V is TRBV28 and J is TRBJ2-3; 9 bases are a match to TRBD2. The CDR3 spans 15 residues. The ends lost 5 bases at V and 2 bases at J; junction bases unmatched: 5. Germline CDR1 MDHEN, CDR2 SYDVKM. The CDR3: CASSPLAGLTDTQYF. In DNA, the CDR3 is TGTGCCAGCAGTCCCCTAGCGGGACTCACAGATACGCAGTATTTT.

The chain is built from TRBV18 and TRBJ2-5; no firm D call. The CDR3 contains 13 residues. Germline CDR1 and CDR2: KGHSH and LQKENI. Trimming took 2 bases from V and 5 from J, leaving 9 bases between them. DNA for the CDR3: TGTGCCAGCTCACCAGTCAGCGCGGAGACCCAGTACTTC. Residues: CASSPVSAETQYF. The variable domain in full, with the rest retrieved from reference TRBV18 and TRBJ2-5, is NAGVMQNPRHLVRRRGQEARLRCSPMKGHSHVYWYRQLPEEGLKFMVYLQKENIIDESGMPKERFSAEFPKEGPSILRIQQVVRGDSAAYFCASSPVSAETQYFGPGTRLLVL.

V usage is TRBV5-1 and J usage is TRBJ1-1; TRBD1 aligns across 7 bases. V dropped 4 bases and J dropped 1; count of bases not matched to a gene: 4. The germline gives CDR1 SGHRS, CDR2 YFSETQ. CDR3 length: 14 amino acids. The CDR3 is CASSADRANTEAFF. For the CDR3, the DNA is TGCGCCAGCAGCGCAGACAGGGCGAACACTGAAGCTTTCTTT.

The rearrangement uses TRBV5-6 and TRBJ2-1, with D possibly matching TRBD2 (6 bases). Germline CDR1 is SGHDT and CDR2 is YYEEEE. V was pared by 5 bases and J by 6 bases, with 12 bases between. The CDR3 spans 13 residues. CDR3 amino acids: CASRPGLLNEQFF. DNA of the CDR3: TGTGCCAGCAGACCAGGACTACTCAATGAGCAGTTCTTC.

Notes on this clone: This CDR3 is also generated by other DNA sequences in the sample. This chain joins TRBV28 and TRBJ2-7, with TRBD1 matching 10 bases. The CDR3 loop spans 14 amino acids. CDR1 MDHEN and CDR2 SYDVKM come from the germline V gene. V trimming: 6 bases; J trimming: 3 bases; junction bases outside the gene matches: 5. DNA for the CDR3: TGTGCCAGCAGCAGGACAGGGGGAGGCTACGAGCAGTACTTC. It codes for CASSRTGGGYEQYF.

V usage is TRBV5-1 and J usage is TRBJ2-5, with D tentatively TRBD2 (6 bases). This CDR3 has 15 residues. Trimming took off 0 bases at V and 5 bases at J, with 14 bases between the two ends. The germline gives CDR1 SGHRS, CDR2 YFSETQ. The DNA of the CDR3 is TGCGCCAGCAGCTTGGCCGGGAGCCCGCAGGAGACCCAGTACTTC. Its protein is CASSLAGSPQETQYF.

This chain uses TRBV18 with TRBJ1-3; D possibly corresponds to TRBD1 (5 bases). The V gene lost 0 bases and the J gene lost 3 bases, with 12 bases spanning the gap. Germline loops: CDR1 KGHSH, CDR2 LQKENI. The CDR3 extends over 16 amino acids. CDR3 protein: CASSPPARVVGNTIYF. Here the CDR3 DNA reads TGTGCCAGCTCACCACCGGCCAGGGTCGTTGGAAACACCATATATTTT. The whole variable domain, remainder taken from reference TRBV18 and TRBJ1-3, is NAGVMQNPRHLVRRRGQEARLRCSPMKGHSHVYWYRQLPEEGLKFMVYLQKENIIDESGMPKERFSAEFPKEGPSILRIQQVVRGDSAAYFCASSPPARVVGNTIYFGEGSWLTVV.

The V call is TRBV15, the J call TRBJ2-3; 13 bases map to TRBD2. The CDR3 totals 18 residues. Germline CDR1 and CDR2: LNHNV and YYDKDF (reference sequence). Germline trimming cut 4 bases from V and 4 bases from J; bases unmatched to any gene: 11. Here the CDR3 DNA reads TGTGCCACCAGCACAACAGGCAGGACTAGCGGGAGTGCAGATACGCAGTATTTT. It codes for CATSTTGRTSGSADTQYF.

CDR3 loop: CASKDRGFQNGELFF. Written as DNA, the CDR3 is TGTGCCAGCAAGGACAGGGGGTTTCAGAACGGGGAGCTGTTTTTT. This chain joins TRBV11-2 and TRBJ2-2; 10 bases map to TRBD1. After removal of 7 bases from V and 7 bases from J, the junction contained 9 bases not matched to a gene. The CDR3 consists of 15 residues. CDR1 is SGHAT and CDR2 is FQNNGV in the germline V gene.

The chain combines TRBV4-1 with TRBJ2-7; 7 bases line up with TRBD1. Germline V lookup: CDR1 MGHRA, CDR2 YSYEKL. V was clipped by 1 base and J by 1 base; unmatched bases: 1. CDR3 size: 14 residues. The CDR3 spells CASSQGRGSYEQYF. CDR3 nucleotide sequence: TGCGCCAGCAGCCAAGGCAGGGGGTCCTACGAGCAGTACTTC.

CDR3 sequence (DNA): TGTGCCAGTAGTATAGTTGGTTGGGACAGTTCCTACGAGCAGTACTTC. Translation: CASSIVGWDSSYEQYF. V gene TRBV19 combines with J gene TRBJ2-7; 7 positions agree with TRBD1. V lost 1 base to trimming and J lost 1 base; unmatched junction nucleotides: 7. The germline V gene encodes CDR1 LNHDA and CDR2 SQIVND (reference sequence). This CDR3 comprises 16 residues. Using reference TRBV19 and TRBJ2-7 for the parts outside the CDR3, the full variable domain is DGGITQSPKYLFRKEGQNVTLSCEQNLNHDAMYWYRQDPGQGLRLIYYSQIVNDFQKGDIAEGYSVSREKKESFPLTVTSAQKNPTAFYLCASSIVGWDSSYEQYFGPGTRLTVT.

The chain uses TRBV23-1 and TRBJ2-5; D not certain. TRBV23-1 is an ORF for which the function is uncertain. The CDR3 covers 17 residues. V lost 0 bases and J 1 base, leaving 15 bases between the germline ends. In DNA, the CDR3 is TGCGCCAGCAGTCAATCGTCCGGGTCTCGGTCCCAAGAGACCCAGTACTTC. Translating gives CASSQSSGSRSQETQYF.

The chain combines TRBV3-1 (or the pseudogene TRBV3-2) with TRBJ2-1; D is undetermined. From germline, CDR1 is LGHDT and CDR2 YNNKEL (reference sequence). CDR3 length: 11 residues. V gave up 1 base and J gave up 10 bases, with 5 bases separating them. CDR3 residues: CASSQASEQFF. CDR3 DNA sequence: TGTGCCAGCAGCCAAGCGAGCGAGCAGTTCTTC.

Of note for this clone: The junction and the germline gene differ at one end; a read error may be behind it. This chain uses TRBV7-7 with TRBJ2-1, with TRBD2 as a possible D gene (5 bases). Germline CDR1 SSHAT, CDR2 FNYEAQ (reference sequence). The CDR3 contains 13 residues. DNA for the CDR3: TGTGCTAGCAGCGGAGGTCGCGTTGGTGAGCAGTTCTTC. This gives the protein CASSGGRVGEQFF. The variable domain in full, with the rest retrieved from reference TRBV7-7 and TRBJ2-1, is GAGVSQSPRYKVTKRGQDVTLRCDPISSHATLYWYQQALGQGPEFLTYFNYEAQPDKSGLPSDRFSAERPEGSISTLTIQRTEQRDSAMYRCASSGGRVGEQFFGPGTRLTVL.

The chain is built from TRBV11-2 and TRBJ2-3; 11 bases fit TRBD2. This CDR3 comprises 17 residues. V lost 1 base and J lost 3; bases outside the gene matches: 6. CDR1 SGHAT and CDR2 FQNNGV come from the germline V gene. CDR3 region: CASSLGLAGGSTDTQYF. DNA for the CDR3: TGTGCCAGCAGCTTAGGTCTAGCGGGAGGCTCGACAGATACGCAGTATTTT.

CDR3 region: CATSEPGQGSQHF. The CDR3 DNA reads as TGTGCCACCAGTGAACCCGGACAGGGGTCCCAGCATTTT. This chain links TRBV24-1 with TRBJ1-5, with 9 bases fitting TRBD1. From germline, CDR1 is KGHDR and CDR2 SFDVKD. The V segment lost 4 bases and the J segment 11 bases; nucleotides outside the gene matches: 5. The CDR3 length is 13 residues.

The chain links TRBV3-1 (or the pseudogene TRBV3-2) to TRBJ1-5, with D perhaps TRBD1 (5 bases). Germline values: CDR1 LGHDT, CDR2 YNNKEL (reference sequence). The CDR3 is 14 amino acids. V lost 5 bases, J lost 1 base, and 9 bases lay in between. The CDR3 nucleotides read TGTGCCAGCAGCAAGGACACCAGCAATCAGCCCCAGCATTTT. This sequence encodes CASSKDTSNQPQHF.

This rearrangement joins TRBV13 to TRBJ2-1; TRBD1 is a possible D gene (6 bases). This CDR3 comprises 16 residues. The germline gives CDR1 PRHDT, CDR2 FYEKMQ (reference sequence). Trimming stripped 1 base from V and 6 bases from J, with 16 bases between. The CDR3 region has the DNA TGTGCCAGCAGCTTAGATTTTGGGGGCGCCTTCAATGAGCAGTTCTTC. This codes for CASSLDFGGAFNEQFF.

The chain joins TRBV3-1 (or the pseudogene TRBV3-2) to TRBJ2-1; D might be TRBD2 (5 bases). This CDR3 has 14 residues. Germline V gene lookup returns CDR1 LGHDT and CDR2 YNNKEL (reference sequence). Trimming took 4 bases from V and 12 from J, leaving 19 bases between them. The chain's CDR3 is CASSLEGSRIGQFF. The CDR3 DNA follows: TGTGCCAGCAGCCTAGAAGGGAGTCGGATCGGGCAGTTCTTC.

This clone was seen a few times. V and J are TRBV15 and TRBJ2-3; D not resolved. Trimming took 2 bases from V and 6 from J, leaving 9 bases between them. Germline V lookup: CDR1 LNHNV, CDR2 YYDKDF (reference sequence). The CDR3 covers 13 residues. The CDR3 nucleotides read TGTGCCACCAGCAGATCCCCCGGTGATACGCAGTATTTT. Translated, it gives CATSRSPGDTQYF.

The gene calls are TRBV5-4 and TRBJ2-2, with D tentatively TRBD1 (5 bases). CDR3 length equals 16 residues. Trimming took off 0 bases at V and 3 bases at J, with 12 bases between the two ends. Germline values: CDR1 SGHNT, CDR2 YYREEE (reference sequence). CDR3 nucleotides: TGTGCCAGCAGCTTGGTTCCAGGGTTGGACACCGGGGAGCTGTTTTTT. Translation gives CASSLVPGLDTGELFF.

The chain carries TRBV5-6 and TRBJ2-7; a possible D gene is TRBD1 (6 bases). V was trimmed by 2 bases and J by 5 bases, leaving 11 bases between them. The CDR3 runs to 13 residues. Germline V gives CDR1 SGHDT, CDR2 YYEEEE. The chain's CDR3 is CASSFSRGNEQYF. For the CDR3, the DNA is TGTGCCAGCAGCTTTTCCAGGGGCAACGAGCAGTACTTC.

The chain couples TRBV3-1 (or the pseudogene TRBV3-2) to TRBJ2-5, with 7 bases identical to TRBD2. Germline V CDR1 and CDR2: LGHDT, YNNKEL (reference sequence). J gave up 6 bases and V 2 bases, and 3 bases lay outside the gene matches. There are 13 residues in the CDR3. Written as DNA, the CDR3 is TGTGCCAGCAGCCAACTAGCGGTCAAGACCCAGTACTTC. Translated, it gives CASSQLAVKTQYF.

V and J are TRBV19 and TRBJ1-4; D perhaps matches TRBD1 (6 bases). This CDR3 region has 16 residues. Looked up from germline, CDR1 is LNHDA and CDR2 is SQIVND (reference sequence). Trimming removed 7 bases from V and 8 bases from J, with 23 bases in between. DNA of the CDR3: TGTGCCAGTAAACAGGGAGAAGCGTTCGTCTGGGAAAAACTGTTTTTT. As protein: CASKQGEAFVWEKLFF.

This clone qualifies as medium-sized. In nucleotides, the CDR3 is TGCAGCGGGGTGAAGACAGGGGGCACCGGGGAGCTGTTTTTT. Amino acids: CSGVKTGGTGELFF. The V call is TRBV29-1, the J call TRBJ2-2; 9 bases match TRBD1. This CDR3 has 14 residues. Trimming took 7 bases from V and 4 from J; bases not matched to a gene: 7. Germline V gene lookup returns CDR1 SQVTM and CDR2 ANQGSEA.

The rearrangement joins TRBV9 to TRBJ2-1; D is perhaps TRBD2 (7 bases). The germline V gene encodes CDR1 SGDLS and CDR2 YYNGEE. The CDR3 sequence is 17 residues long. Between the trimmed V and J ends, which lost 4 bases and 2 bases, there was a span of 19 bases. The CDR3 here is CASSPPGRGATYNEQFF. The CDR3 DNA reads TGTGCCAGCAGCCCCCCGGGGAGGGGGGCAACCTACAATGAGCAGTTCTTC.